The clone carrying this T cell receptor (beta chain) was observed a handful of times. The V end was cut by 3 bases, the J end by 0 bases, with 12 bases between. CDR1 SGHTA and CDR2 FQGTGA come from the germline V gene. The CDR3 has 15 residues. Using RNA transcripts as the source, TCR beta CDR3 regions were amplified. During a first-round RT-PCR of the TCR CDR3, the HTBI primer set was used. MiXCR was run by TCRdb on the multiplex PCR reads, yielding one entry per CDR3 protein. The data hold fewer than 700,000 distinct CDR3 sequences, with 15% to 20% observed a single time. The sample belongs to a study of T cells in Graves' hyperthyroidism and ophthalmopathy.

Sequenced sample: blood. The clonotype was recovered from a woman in her 30s with Graves' hyperthyroidism. J is TRBJ2-7 and V is TRBV7-3; D remains ambiguous. The CDR3 DNA reads TGTGCCAGCAGCTTGCGGCTATCTTACTCCTACGAGCAGTACTTC. Encoded protein: CASSLRLSYSYEQYF.